The subject of this entry is one TCR beta chain. Assay: immunoSEQ multiplex PCR; the TCRdb copy retains only in-frame clones and omits some. Of 150,000 to 180,000 clones listed, roughly 71% are singletons. These data are taken from a study of blood T cell repertoires in COVID-19. V dropped 1 base and J dropped 0 bases, with 10 bases sitting between them. The CDR3 extends over 15 amino acids. Germline values: CDR1 MGHRA, CDR2 YSYEKL. The sequence came from a woman older than 75 with acute or convalescent COVID-19. V usage is TRBV4-1 and J usage is TRBJ2-7; D gene ambiguous. Sequencing was carried out using peripheral blood. CDR3 sequence: CASSQADVSSYEQYF. The CDR3 region has the DNA TGCGCCAGCAGCCAAGCAGATGTTTCCTCCTACGAGCAGTACTTC.